This TCR beta chain is drawn from a study of neurological immune-mediated disorders. Whole-study results and caveats: None of the CDR3 amino acid sequences of expanded clones were shared across subjects, and this suggested private repertoires in all groups.

The CDR3 contains 11 residues. Germline loops: CDR1 DFQATT, CDR2 SNEGSKA (reference sequence). This clonotype was counted many times. What it binds is unknown. TCRdb itself ran the 5' RACE reads through MiXCR, one entry per CDR3 protein. The table records about 49,000 distinct CDR3 sequences, roughly 8.3% of them present only once. Sample time point: longitudinal time-point 3. The material sequenced was PBMCs. The clonotype was recovered from a woman between 35 and 50 years old in good health. The V and J genes are TRBV20-1 and TRBJ1-1; D not certain. CDR3 sequence: CTTLRNTEAFF. Written as DNA, the CDR3 is TGCACTACCTTAAGGAACACTGAAGCTTTCTTT.